What follows describes a single T cell receptor (beta chain). Its target is not known. This entry comes from a study of Ad26.COV2.S vaccination and SARS-CoV-2 variants. Study-level information: Doses of Ad26.COV2.S were injected into muscle once or twice, 56 days apart.

Study-wide points: Similar non-spike TCR breadth was observed in recipients of vaccine and of placebo. Vaccinees displayed broader spike-specific TCR repertoires than placebo recipients.

The table came from immunoSEQ multiplex PCR; TCRdb's copy has only in-frame clones and leaves some out. The sample contains roughly 350,000 clones, 88% of which appear only once. The CDR3 sequence is 16 residues long. Germline V gene lookup returns CDR1 MDHEN and CDR2 SYDVKM. Trimming took 3 bases from V and 0 from J, leaving 14 bases between them. As to treatment: 15 to 20 received Ad26.COV2.S at low or high dose, single or two shots; several received placebo; per-sample allocation not given. Day 63 following the first vaccine or placebo injection was when the samples were taken. An Ad26 vector expressing Wuhan-strain SARS-CoV-2 spike constituted the vaccine.

Sequenced here: peripheral blood, sampled in a trial of Ad26.COV2.S vaccine versus placebo. This sequence joins TRBV28 and TRBJ1-2, with TRBD1 as a possible D gene (6 bases). This clonotype was obtained from a person aged 18-65 years who received the Ad26.COV2.S COVID-19 vaccine or a placebo. The CDR3 loop is CASSFRQGTPNYGYTF. The CDR3, as DNA: TGTGCCAGCAGTTTTCGGCAGGGGACACCTAACTATGGCTACACCTTC.